This entry features one T cell receptor (beta chain) sequence. This clone was detected only a few times. What antigen it recognizes has not been identified. No base quality values were provided; no much bigger clone lies one nucleotide off. V sheds 1 base and J sheds 5 bases, leaving 6 bases between their ends. CDR1 LGHDT and CDR2 YNNKEL are derived from the germline V gene (reference sequence). The CDR3 runs 13 residues from the cysteine to the phenylalanine. Only the CDR3 portion is preserved as DNA: 39 bases, with reading frame beginning at the first base. Collaborating institutions collected whole blood in K2EDTA tubes following their own protocols. For TCRbeta analysis, collaborators shipped samples in one of three forms: frozen whole blood, isolated PBMCs, or DNA extracted from either of those sample types. TCRbeta CDR3 regions were amplified from genomic DNA using the immunoSEQ Assay, a bias-controlled multiplex PCR. The study's processing was this. Within the assay, amplification of reference gene primers was used to estimate how many nucleated cells each sample contained. Sequence reads were collapsed and filtered to measure the absolute abundance of every unique TCRbeta CDR3 rearrangement. For each sample, productive Simpson clonality was calculated as the square root of Simpson's diversity index over productive rearrangements. The table was pulled from immuneACCESS by TCRdb, which kept in-frame rearrangements only. Such tables lose some clones; where checked, under half of the loss comes from unresolved V genes, and the rest has no known cause. V, J and clone size derive from that table, while D and trimming were established from the DNA sequence. Counted in this sample were 75,000 to 80,000 clones; about 87% of them appeared once. The top ten hold 8.5% to 9.5% of the sample.

This specimen comes from a study of blood T cell repertoires in COVID-19 (dated by TCRdb to about 2020). In the study overall: Samples covering the acute and convalescent phases of COVID-19 were provided by collaborators in the United States, Italy and Spain. The sample metadata nearly always contained a de-identified subject ID, COVID-19 status, age in years and sex. The samples were drawn from two sources: the first 160 participants of the ongoing ImmuneRACE study, and 1,000 to 1,500 subjects contributed by 6 global collaborators. The repertoires were released in a freely available public database meant as a resource for research on the immune response to SARS-CoV-2. The prospective study material was composed of cDNA or gDNA derived from T cells, B-cell-depleted T cells, or PBMCs. Where available, HLA class I and class II types were taken from metadata supplied by the sample provider and were not determined by assay-based typing. Deeply sampled blood TCRbeta repertoires from subjects exposed to, actively infected with, or recovered from COVID-19 were included in the dataset. Beyond this particular receptor, the publication reports: How much clinical and demographic metadata was included differed by source and by participant, and the metadata was provided uncurated.

The rearrangement joined TRBV3-1 (or the pseudogene TRBV3-2) to TRBJ1-5, with the D gene not confidently named. This TCR derives from a human donor in a cohort sampled during active COVID-19. Sequencing used peripheral blood. This receptor has the CDR3 CASSQGGYQPQHF. The base sequence is TGTGCCAGCAGCCAAGGAGGCTATCAGCCCCAGCATTTT.